This T cell receptor (beta chain) was found in a study of tumor and adjacent non-tumor tissue in lung cancer. CDR3 length: 12 residues. From germline, CDR1 is SGHDT and CDR2 YYEEEE. This sample's RNA came from whole unsorted tissue. This non-tumor lung sample came from over 3 cm beyond the tumor edge. With respect to this clonotype: This sequence may be a read error, since a much larger clone differs from it by one base.

A modified ARM-PCR protocol with three rounds of nested PCR amplified TCRbeta. TCRdb used MiXCR to reprocess the multiplex PCR reads, holding one entry per CDR3 protein. The sample includes some 47,000 distinct CDR3 sequences, approximately 60% of them seen just once. The sequencing sample was made of distant non-tumor lung tissue. The V and J genes are TRBV5-6 and TRBJ2-7; D remains unclear. This receptor was obtained from a woman aged 40 to 50 with non-small cell lung cancer. DNA of the CDR3: TGTGCCATCAGCTTGAGAGGTCTCGAGCAGTACTTC. Protein sequence: CAISLRGLEQYF.